Listed here are 26 T cell receptor beta chains from one sample, sequenced in a study of blood T cell repertoires in COVID-19. TCRdb keeps only in-frame clones here, not all; method: immunoSEQ multiplex PCR. There are about 100,000 clones in the sample; around nine tenths occur only once, and 5% lies in the top ten. Sequenced material: peripheral blood. Receptor source: a human donor in a cohort sampled during active COVID-19.

The chain recombines TRBV30 with TRBJ1-6; D not resolved. The V gene's germline CDR1 is GTSNPN and CDR2 SVGIG (reference sequence). The CDR3 consists of 12 residues. V was cut by 2 bases and J by 10 bases, with 9 bases left in between. CDR3 in amino acids: CAWSLVRSPLHF. The CDR3 nucleotides are TGTGCCTGGAGTTTAGTCCGGTCACCCCTCCACTTT. Full variable domain (rest looked up from reference TRBV30 and TRBJ1-6): SQTIHQWPATLVQPVGSPLSLECTVEGTSNPNLYWYRQAAGRGLQLLFYSVGIGQISSEVPQNLSASRPQDRQFILSSKKLLLSDSGFYLCAWSLVRSPLHFGNGTRLTVT.

The chain joins TRBV6-6 to TRBJ2-6, with 8 nucleotides matching TRBD1. Per germline, CDR1 MNHNY and CDR2 SVGAGI (reference sequence). V lost 7 bases, J lost 0 bases, and 5 bases stayed unmatched. CDR3 length: 16 amino acids. The CDR3 DNA sequence: TGTGCCAGCAAAAGGACAGGGAACTCTGGGGCCAACGTCCTGACTTTC. It encodes CASKRTGNSGANVLTF.

This clone was counted once. The chain carries TRBV4-2 and TRBJ2-1; 15 bases match TRBD2. CDR1 is LGHNA, CDR2 YNFKEQ, per germline. The CDR3 is 15 amino acids. J gave up 15 bases and V 3 bases, and 9 bases lay outside the gene matches. The CDR3 region is CASSQEGLAGGLPFF. The CDR3 DNA reads as TGTGCCAGCAGCCAGGAGGGACTAGCGGGAGGCTTGCCGTTCTTC.

V is TRBV5-1 and J is TRBJ2-1; 8 nucleotides line up with TRBD2. The CDR3 length is 15 residues. From germline, CDR1 is SGHRS and CDR2 YFSETQ. With V trimmed by 5 bases and J by 0 bases, 4 bases remained unmatched. The CDR3 loop reads CASRERESSYNEQFF. CDR3 DNA sequence: TGCGCCAGCAGGGAGCGGGAGAGCTCCTACAATGAGCAGTTCTTC.

The CDR3 here is CASSLSEGQRGAGYEQYF. CDR3 DNA sequence: TGTGCCAGCAGTTTATCGGAGGGCCAGCGGGGCGCCGGATACGAGCAGTACTTC. The chain combines TRBV27 with TRBJ2-7, with 7 positions matching TRBD2. This CDR3 has 18 residues. Germline CDR1 and CDR2: MNHEY and SMNVEV (reference sequence). Trimming at V came to 0 bases and at J to 4 bases, leaving 15 bases not matched to a gene.

V usage is TRBV6-2 or TRBV6-3 and J usage is TRBJ1-1, with 8 bases that match TRBD1. CDR3 size: 14 residues. J lost 4 bases, V lost 0 bases, and 1 base had no gene match. Germline CDR1 reads MNHEY; CDR2 reads SVGEGT. The CDR3 protein is CASSYSDRGTEAFF. DNA of the CDR3: TGTGCCAGCAGTTACTCCGACAGGGGCACTGAAGCTTTCTTT.

This clone appeared once. For the CDR3, the DNA is TGTGCCAGCTCACCACGACACACAGATACGCAGTATTTT. It codes for CASSPRHTDTQYF. V and J are TRBV18 and TRBJ2-3; D uncertain. The length of the CDR3 is 13 residues. Trimming removed 1 base from V and 2 bases from J, with 4 bases in between. Germline CDR1 is KGHSH and CDR2 is LQKENI.

The V call is TRBV5-8, the J call TRBJ1-5, with a weak D call TRBD1 (5 bases). CDR1 is SGHTS, CDR2 YDEGEE, per germline. The CDR3 contains 16 residues. The V and J ends lost 4 bases and 2 bases respectively, with 16 bases between them. CDR3 DNA: TGTGCCAGCAGCCCACGTGGGGCCGGGCGCAATCAGCCCCAGCATTTT. Translated: CASSPRGAGRNQPQHF.

The chain recombines TRBV27 with TRBJ2-1, with D uncertain. Germline V gives CDR1 MNHEY, CDR2 SMNVEV (reference sequence). V shed 0 bases and J shed 5 bases, with 11 bases lying between them. CDR3 length: 15 amino acids. CDR3 sequence reads: CASSLSSTIHNEQFF. As DNA, the CDR3 is TGTGCCAGCAGTTTATCGTCAACTATCCACAATGAGCAGTTCTTC.

This chain uses TRBV21-1 with TRBJ2-5; the table assigns TRBD1, which was not confirmed against the DNA. TRBV21-1 has pseudogene status. This CDR3 region has 14 residues. This chain's CDR3 is CASSRYRVPEAQYF. CDR3 bases: TGTGCCAGCAGCAGATACAGGGTTCCCGAGGCCCAGTACTTC.

As DNA, the CDR3 is TGTGCCAGCAGCTATAGACAGGATGGTGAGACCCAGTACTTC. This translates into CASSYRQDGETQYF. The chain links TRBV7-2 to TRBJ2-5, with TRBD1 as a possible D gene (6 bases). The CDR3 has 14 residues. V lost 4 bases and J lost 5, with 14 bases in between. Germline V gene lookup returns CDR1 SGHTA and CDR2 FQGNSA.

The chain is built from TRBV6-4 and TRBJ2-2; 9 positions agree with TRBD2. The CDR3 has 16 amino acids. Looked up from germline, CDR1 is MRHNA and CDR2 is SNTAGT. J gave up 0 bases and V 6 bases, and 5 bases lay outside the gene matches. Written as DNA, the CDR3 is TGTGCCAGCAGCGCGGGAGGGGGCGCGAACACCGGGGAGCTGTTTTTT. As protein: CASSAGGGANTGELFF.

The chain links TRBV2 to TRBJ2-2; 14 bases are shared with TRBD2. Trimming cost V 6 bases and J 5 bases; bases outside gene matches: 5. This CDR3 has 16 residues. CDR1 and CDR2 from the germline V gene are SNHLY and FYNNEI. In DNA, the CDR3 is TGTGCCAGCAGAGGGACTAGCGGGAGCCGGACCGGGGAGCTGTTTTTT. Protein product: CASRGTSGSRTGELFF.

This sequence joins TRBV4-2 and TRBJ2-2; maybe TRBD2 (6 bases). Per germline, CDR1 LGHNA and CDR2 YNFKEQ. There are 17 residues in the CDR3. The V end was cut by 4 bases, the J end by 1 base, with 16 bases between. CDR3 residues: CASSLRPSALNTGELFF. As DNA, the CDR3 is TGTGCCAGCAGCCTAAGACCTAGCGCGCTGAACACCGGGGAGCTGTTTTTT.

V usage is TRBV19 and J usage is TRBJ1-1; no reliable D call. Germline V gives CDR1 LNHDA, CDR2 SQIVND (reference sequence). V shed 3 bases and J shed 3 bases, with 8 bases lying between them. The CDR3 contains 13 residues. The CDR3 DNA is TGTGCCAGTAGTATTCTTGTCGACACTGAAGCTTTCTTT. Protein sequence: CASSILVDTEAFF.

The count of this clone is one. The J gene is TRBJ2-3, the V gene TRBV7-2, with TRBD2 identical over 12 bases. The CDR3 runs to 16 residues. The germline V gene encodes CDR1 SGHTA and CDR2 FQGNSA. J lost 9 bases, V lost 1 base, and 8 bases had no gene match. CDR3 in amino acids: CASSLGTSGARGTQYF. The CDR3 coding sequence is TGTGCCAGCAGCTTAGGGACTAGCGGGGCGCGGGGGACGCAGTATTTT.

The genes are TRBV28 and TRBJ1-4; D not resolved. Germline CDR1 is MDHEN and CDR2 is SYDVKM. The CDR3 covers 11 residues. V was pared by 1 base and J by 11 bases, with 5 bases between. As DNA, the CDR3 is TGTGCCAGCAGTTTATCTCAGAAACTGTTTTTT. It specifies CASSLSQKLFF.

The chain uses TRBV5-6 and TRBJ1-5; TRBD1 matches 7 bases. The CDR3 is 16 amino acids. Germline V gene lookup returns CDR1 SGHDT and CDR2 YYEEEE. Germline trimming cut 0 bases from V and 1 base from J; bases unmatched to any gene: 4. CDR3: CASSLGQGLSNQPQHF. CDR3 DNA: TGTGCCAGCAGCTTGGGACAGGGCCTAAGCAATCAGCCCCAGCATTTT.

This clone has just one count. The rearrangement uses TRBV28 and TRBJ2-3, with D maybe TRBD2 (5 bases). Germline V lookup: CDR1 MDHEN, CDR2 SYDVKM. CDR3 length equals 17 residues. V was cut by 1 base and J by 4 bases, with 18 bases left in between. The CDR3 region has the DNA TGTGCCAGCAGTTTATATCTCCCCCCGGGGAACCCAGATACGCAGTATTTT. Its translation is CASSLYLPPGNPDTQYF.

In its sample, this clone was seen a few times. The rearrangement uses TRBV3-1 (or the pseudogene TRBV3-2) and TRBJ1-2, with TRBD1 identical over 8 bases. The trim removed 5 bases at V and 3 bases at J, leaving 2 bases unmatched. The CDR3 loop spans 13 amino acids. Germline V CDR1 and CDR2: LGHDT, YNNKEL (reference sequence). CDR3 DNA: TGTGCCAGCAGCAAGACAGGGGACTATGGCTACACCTTC. As protein: CASSKTGDYGYTF.

The J gene is TRBJ1-6, the V gene TRBV7-8, with TRBD1 matching 9 bases. J gave up 6 bases and V 6 bases, and 9 bases lay outside the gene matches. Germline loops: CDR1 SGHVS, CDR2 FQNEAQ. The length of the CDR3 is 16 residues. The CDR3 protein is CASSQVRDRANSPLHF. CDR3 nucleotide sequence: TGTGCCAGCAGTCAAGTGCGGGACAGGGCTAATTCACCCCTCCACTTT.

CDR3 in amino acids: CASSLSRTDNYGYTF. DNA of the CDR3: TGTGCCAGCAGCTTATCGCGGACAGATAACTATGGCTACACCTTC. The chain carries TRBV7-9 and TRBJ1-2, with D possibly matching TRBD1 (6 bases). The ends were cut back, 2 bases at V and 1 base at J, with 11 bases in the middle. CDR3 length equals 15 residues. Germline CDR1 is SEHNR and CDR2 is FQNEAQ (reference sequence). The full variable domain, with the rest looked up from reference TRBV7-9 and TRBJ1-2, is DTGVSQNPRHKITKRGQNVTFRCDPISEHNRLYWYRQTLGQGPEFLTYFQNEAQLEKSRLLSDRFSAERPKGSFSTLEIQRTEQGDSAMYLCASSLSRTDNYGYTFGSGTRLTVV.

The rearrangement links TRBV5-1 to TRBJ2-5; 11 bases are a match to TRBD1. The CDR3 runs 16 residues. Trimming took 0 bases from V and 5 from J; bases not matched to a gene: 6. CDR1 is SGHRS and CDR2 is YFSETQ in the germline V gene. The CDR3, as DNA: TGCGCCAGCAGCTTGGACGGACAGGGGGCTGTTGAGACCCAGTACTTC. Its protein product is CASSLDGQGAVETQYF.

This chain joins TRBV28 and TRBJ2-7; the match to TRBD2 covers 10 bases. After removal of 6 bases from V and 4 bases from J, the junction contained 6 bases not matched to a gene. CDR3 length: 14 amino acids. Germline V CDR1 and CDR2: MDHEN, SYDVKM. CDR3 region: CASRKLAGSYEQYF. CDR3 DNA: TGTGCCAGCAGGAAACTAGCGGGATCGTACGAGCAGTACTTC.

This clone was observed once. The chain uses TRBV21-1 and TRBJ2-1; the table's D call, TRBD1, has no DNA check behind it. TRBV21-1 is termed a pseudogene. The CDR3 loop spans 16 amino acids. This CDR3 is CASSKEGGQGVYEQFF. The DNA for the CDR3 is TGTGCCAGCAGCAAAGAGGGGGGACAGGGGGTCTATGAGCAGTTCTTC.

This clone was seen a handful of times. This chain uses TRBV5-1 with TRBJ2-2; 16 positions agree with TRBD2. The V gene end was trimmed by 4 bases and the J gene end by 4 bases; junction bases not matched to a gene: 4. The germline V gene encodes CDR1 SGHRS and CDR2 YFSETQ. This CDR3 has 17 residues. CDR3 loop: CASSPGLAGGPTGELFF. CDR3 DNA sequence: TGCGCCAGCAGCCCGGGACTAGCGGGAGGGCCCACCGGGGAGCTGTTTTTT.